This TCR beta chain was found in a study of cytomegalovirus exposure and HLA in healthy donors. Study at large: A later analysis reported the same platform for the 110 or so validation repertoires and the 650 to 750 first-cohort repertoires. Overall study results and limits: Cytomegalovirus association was listed for 150 or so TCR beta chains. Subsequent analysis of the 95 to 150 validation repertoires found a tendency for first-cohort TCR clusters to co-occur. High specificity and sensitivity for cytomegalovirus status were reported for the classifier.

Germline assignment: CDR1 MNHEY and CDR2 SVGAGI. The ends were cut back, 0 bases at V and 5 bases at J, with 10 bases in the middle. The CDR3 spans 14 residues. A word on this clone: Its antigen is unknown.

Repertoires were generated with immunoSEQ multiplex PCR, while TCRdb's copy carries only in-frame clones and drops some. The sample records roughly 60,000 clones, roughly 94% being singletons. The sequence derives from a young man in good health and CMV-seronegative. The V and J genes are TRBV6-5 and TRBJ2-5; D is perhaps TRBD2 (6 bases). The sequenced material came from PBMCs. The CDR3 loop reads CASSYSERVETQYF. DNA of the CDR3: TGTGCCAGCAGTTACTCGGAGCGGGTTGAGACCCAGTACTTC.